This TCR beta chain was sequenced during a study of blood T cell repertoires in COVID-19 (TCRdb year 2020). Describing the broader study: Collaborator samples came from the United States, Italy and Spain and covered acute and convalescent phases of COVID-19. The material from the prospective study consisted of cDNA or gDNA derived from T cells, B-cell-depleted T cells, or PBMCs. Subjects who had been exposed to COVID-19, were actively infected with it, or had recovered from it provided the deeply sampled blood TCRbeta repertoires that made up the dataset. The repertoires were released in a freely available public database meant as a resource for research on the immune response to SARS-CoV-2. The samples were drawn from two sources: the first 160 participants of the ongoing ImmuneRACE study, and approximately 1,300 subjects contributed by 6 global collaborators. Nearly every sample came with metadata listing a de-identified subject ID, COVID-19 status, age in years and sex. Where available, HLA class I and class II types were taken from metadata supplied by the sample provider and were not determined by assay-based typing. The full study reports these points: The quantity of clinical and demographic metadata differed by source and by participant and was supplied without curation.

The immunoSEQ Assay, a bias-controlled multiplex PCR, was used to amplify TCRbeta CDR3 regions from genomic DNA. The published analysis was carried out like this. Within the assay, amplification of reference gene primers was used to estimate how many nucleated cells each sample contained. Sequence reads were collapsed and filtered to measure the absolute abundance of every unique TCRbeta CDR3 rearrangement. Productive Simpson clonality was computed per sample as the square root of Simpson's diversity index over productive rearrangements. Not all clones reach the TCRdb copy of this immuneACCESS table, which keeps in-frame sequences only. Checked studies attribute under half of the gap to unresolved V genes and leave the rest unexplained. V, J and clone size are taken as reported in that table, and D and trimming were inferred from the DNA itself. In all, the sample holds 79,000 or so clones, and 85% to 90% of those were seen once. Clones ranked in the top ten supply 1.1% of the sample.

Remarks on this clone: Its antigen remains unidentified. Base quality data are lacking; no much larger clone is found one base away.

Collaborating institutions collected whole blood in K2EDTA tubes following their own protocols. For TCRbeta analysis, collaborators shipped samples as frozen whole blood, isolated PBMCs, or DNA extracted from either of those sample types. Input material: peripheral blood. The TCR comes from a human donor in a cohort sampled during active COVID-19.

The nucleotide sequence reads TGTGCCAGCAGTTCCTTAGGAGTGGTTCAAGGAAACACCATATATTTT. The resulting protein is CASSSLGVVQGNTIYF. This chain is built from TRBV28 and TRBJ1-3; the D gene cannot be named for sure. V was cut back by 4 bases and J by 4 bases, leaving a gap of 17 bases between them. The CDR3 spans 16 residues, from the cysteine through the phenylalanine. Only CDR3 DNA remains: 48 bases, in frame from the first base. The germline V gene yields MDHEN for CDR1 and SYDVKM for CDR2.